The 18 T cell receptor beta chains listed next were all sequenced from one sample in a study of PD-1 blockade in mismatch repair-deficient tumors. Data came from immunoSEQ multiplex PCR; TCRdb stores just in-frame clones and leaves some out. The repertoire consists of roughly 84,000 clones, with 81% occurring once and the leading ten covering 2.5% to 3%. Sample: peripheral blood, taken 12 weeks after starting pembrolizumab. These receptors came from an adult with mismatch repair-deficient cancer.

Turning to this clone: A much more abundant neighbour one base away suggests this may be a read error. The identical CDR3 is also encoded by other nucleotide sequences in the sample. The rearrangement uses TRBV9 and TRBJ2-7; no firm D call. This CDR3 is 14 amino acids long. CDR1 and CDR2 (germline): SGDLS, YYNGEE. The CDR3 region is CASSARWETYEQYF. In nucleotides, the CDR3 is TGTGCCAGCAGCGCCAGGTGGGAAACCTACGAGCAGTACTTT.

The CDR3 loop is CASSRQGRNTEAFF. The CDR3 DNA is TGCGCCAGCAGCCGACAGGGGAGGAACACTGAAGCTTTCTTT. V and J are TRBV5-1 and TRBJ1-1, with 8 bases aligning to TRBD1. CDR3 length: 14 residues. Trimming at V came to 4 bases and at J to 1 base, leaving 3 bases not matched to a gene. Germline CDR1 reads SGHRS; CDR2 reads YFSETQ.

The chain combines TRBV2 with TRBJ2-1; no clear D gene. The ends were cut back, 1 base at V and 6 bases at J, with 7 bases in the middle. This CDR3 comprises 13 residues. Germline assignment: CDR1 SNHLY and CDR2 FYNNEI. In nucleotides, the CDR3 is TGTGCCAGCAGTGAAGAACGGACCAATGAGCAGTTCTTC. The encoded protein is CASSEERTNEQFF. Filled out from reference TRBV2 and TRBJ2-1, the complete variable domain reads EPEVTQTPSHQVTQMGQEVILRCVPISNHLYFYWYRQILGQKVEFLVSFYNNEISEKSEIFDDQFSVERPDGSNFTLKIRSTKLEDSAMYFCASSEERTNEQFFGPGTRLTVL.

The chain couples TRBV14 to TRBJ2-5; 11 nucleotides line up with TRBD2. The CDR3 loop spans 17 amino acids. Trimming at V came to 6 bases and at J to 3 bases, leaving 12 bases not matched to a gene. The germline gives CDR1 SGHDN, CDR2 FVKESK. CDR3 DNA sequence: TGTGCCAGCAGTCCAAATCCCCCGGGACTAGCGGAAGAGACCCAGTACTTC. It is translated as CASSPNPPGLAEETQYF.

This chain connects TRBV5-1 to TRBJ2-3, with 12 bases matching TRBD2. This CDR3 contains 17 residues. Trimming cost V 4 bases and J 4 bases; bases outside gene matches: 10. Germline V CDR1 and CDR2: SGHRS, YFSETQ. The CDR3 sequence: CASSLGILAGGSDTQYF. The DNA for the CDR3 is TGCGCCAGCAGCCTAGGGATACTAGCGGGAGGATCAGATACGCAGTATTTT.

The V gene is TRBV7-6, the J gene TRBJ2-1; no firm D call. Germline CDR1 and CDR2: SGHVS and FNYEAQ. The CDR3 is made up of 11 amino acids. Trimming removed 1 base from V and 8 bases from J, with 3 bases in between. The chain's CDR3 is CASSLDYEQFF. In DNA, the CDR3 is TGTGCCAGCAGCTTAGATTATGAGCAGTTCTTC.

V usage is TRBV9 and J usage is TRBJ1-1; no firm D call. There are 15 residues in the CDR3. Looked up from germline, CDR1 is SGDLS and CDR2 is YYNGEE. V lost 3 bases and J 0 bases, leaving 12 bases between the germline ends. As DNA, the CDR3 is TGTGCCAGCAGCGCGGGCGGCTACATGAACACTGAAGCTTTCTTT. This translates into CASSAGGYMNTEAFF.

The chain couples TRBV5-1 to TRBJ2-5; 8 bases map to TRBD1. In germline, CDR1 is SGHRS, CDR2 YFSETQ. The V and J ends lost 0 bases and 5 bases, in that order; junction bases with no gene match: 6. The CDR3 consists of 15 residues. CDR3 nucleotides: TGCGCCAGCAGCTTGGCCCGGACAGGGTGGGAGACCCAGTACTTC. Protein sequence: CASSLARTGWETQYF.

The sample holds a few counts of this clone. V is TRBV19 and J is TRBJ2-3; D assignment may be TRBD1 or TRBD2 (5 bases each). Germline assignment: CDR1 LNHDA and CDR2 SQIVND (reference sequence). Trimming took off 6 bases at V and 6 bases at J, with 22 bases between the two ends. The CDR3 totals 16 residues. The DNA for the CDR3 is TGTGCCAGTAGCCCGTTCGAGGGGACCCTTGAGGATACGCAGTATTTT. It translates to CASSPFEGTLEDTQYF.

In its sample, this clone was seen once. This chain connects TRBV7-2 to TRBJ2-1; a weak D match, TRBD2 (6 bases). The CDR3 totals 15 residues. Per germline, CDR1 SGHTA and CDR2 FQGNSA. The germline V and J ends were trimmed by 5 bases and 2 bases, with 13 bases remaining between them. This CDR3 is CASSSPGVAYNEQFF. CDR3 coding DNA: TGTGCCAGCAGCAGTCCGGGAGTGGCCTACAATGAGCAGTTCTTC.

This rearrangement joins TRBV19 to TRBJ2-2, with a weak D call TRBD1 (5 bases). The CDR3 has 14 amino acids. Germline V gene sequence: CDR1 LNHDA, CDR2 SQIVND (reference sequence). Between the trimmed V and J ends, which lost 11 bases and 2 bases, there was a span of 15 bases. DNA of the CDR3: TGTGCCTGCCGGTTGACAGAAAACACCGGGGAGCTGTTTTTT. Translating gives CACRLTENTGELFF.

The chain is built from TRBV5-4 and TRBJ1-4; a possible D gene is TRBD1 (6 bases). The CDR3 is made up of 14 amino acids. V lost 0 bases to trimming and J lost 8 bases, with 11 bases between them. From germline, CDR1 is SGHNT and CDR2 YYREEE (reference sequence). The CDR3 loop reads CASSLDRAEEKLFF. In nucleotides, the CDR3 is TGTGCCAGCAGCTTGGACAGGGCGGAAGAAAAACTGTTTTTT.

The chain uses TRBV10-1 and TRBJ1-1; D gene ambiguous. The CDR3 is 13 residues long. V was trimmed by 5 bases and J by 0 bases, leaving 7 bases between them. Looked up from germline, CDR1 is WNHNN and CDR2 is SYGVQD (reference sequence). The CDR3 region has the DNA TGCGCCAGCAGTTATGAGATGAACACTGAAGCTTTCTTT. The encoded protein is CASSYEMNTEAFF.

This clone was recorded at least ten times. The CDR3 here is CASSRSQGNIYGYTF. The CDR3 DNA follows: TGTGCCAGCAGCCGAAGTCAGGGGAATATCTATGGCTACACCTTC. This chain connects TRBV6-5 to TRBJ1-2; possibly TRBD1 for D (6 bases). The germline V gene encodes CDR1 MNHEY and CDR2 SVGAGI. The germline V and J ends were trimmed by 6 bases and 4 bases, with 18 bases remaining between them. CDR3 length equals 15 residues.

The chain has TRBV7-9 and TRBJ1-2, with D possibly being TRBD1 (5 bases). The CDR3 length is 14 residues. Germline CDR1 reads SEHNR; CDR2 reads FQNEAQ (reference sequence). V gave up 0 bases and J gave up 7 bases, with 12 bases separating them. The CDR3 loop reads CASSLAEGLGGYTF. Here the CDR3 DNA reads TGTGCCAGCAGCTTAGCGGAGGGGCTAGGTGGCTACACCTTC.

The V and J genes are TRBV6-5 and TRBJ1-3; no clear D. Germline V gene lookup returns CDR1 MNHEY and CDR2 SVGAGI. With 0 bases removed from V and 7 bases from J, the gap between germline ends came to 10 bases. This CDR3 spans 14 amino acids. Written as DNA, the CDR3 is TGTGCCAGCAGTTACTCCGGTTCCGGTAACACCATATATTTT. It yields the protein CASSYSGSGNTIYF.

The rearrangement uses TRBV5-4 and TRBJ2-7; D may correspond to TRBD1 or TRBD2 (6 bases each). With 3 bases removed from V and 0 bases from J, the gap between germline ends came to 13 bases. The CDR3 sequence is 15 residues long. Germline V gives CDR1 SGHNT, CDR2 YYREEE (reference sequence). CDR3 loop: CASSSPEGGSYEQYF. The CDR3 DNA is TGTGCCAGCAGCTCACCCGAGGGGGGCTCCTACGAGCAGTACTTC.

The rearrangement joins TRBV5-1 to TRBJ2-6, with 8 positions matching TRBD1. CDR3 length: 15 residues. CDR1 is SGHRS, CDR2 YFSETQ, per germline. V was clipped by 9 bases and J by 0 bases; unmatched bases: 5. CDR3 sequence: CATGQGSSGANVLTF. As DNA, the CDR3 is TGCGCCACCGGACAGGGAAGCTCTGGGGCCAACGTCCTGACTTTC.